This T cell receptor beta chain was sequenced for a study of T cell responses to AZD1222 COVID-19 vaccine. CDR3 length: 15 residues. From germline, CDR1 is LGHNT and CDR2 FRNRAP. The V gene lost 7 bases and the J gene lost 4 bases, with 19 bases spanning the gap. Notes on this clone: Its antigen is currently unknown.

The method was immunoSEQ multiplex PCR; TCRdb's version includes in-frame clones alone and lacks a portion of them. Among around 150,000 clones listed, approximately 90% were seen once. Overall study results and limits: Vaccine-associated CD4 TCRs spanned spike, dominant at 160-218 and 743-854.

Sequencing was performed on peripheral blood, taken 28 days after the second AZD1222 dose. The V call is TRBV12-5, the J call TRBJ1-1; the D gene is possibly TRBD1 (6 bases). The clonotype was recovered from an adult who received the AZD1222 COVID-19 vaccine. In DNA form, the CDR3 reads TGTGCTAGTGCCGGGGCGGGGGCGCGGAGCACTGAAGCTTTCTTT. Translation gives CASAGAGARSTEAFF.